This T cell receptor (beta chain) came from a study of beta chain features in type 1 diabetes. Notes on the study in general: Among all four CD4+ subsets, Type 1 diabetes patients had TCRB CDR3s that were moderately but significantly shorter.

Germline-derived CDR1 and CDR2 are LNHDA and SQIVND (reference sequence). The CDR3 extends over 13 amino acids. V was trimmed by 3 bases and J by 10 bases, leaving 13 bases between them. Reverse transcription of all isolated RNA meant that expressed TCRB transcripts were sequenced. Generated by immunoSEQ multiplex PCR, the TCRdb table keeps only in-frame clones and is missing some. This sample carries around 600,000 clones, 12% of them seen once, and the ten largest clones take more than 0.09%. This clone was counted between two and nine times. Its target is not known. Sequenced input: naive CD4+ T cells from blood. The V and J genes are TRBV19 and TRBJ2-1; weak D call: TRBD1 (5 bases). The TCR originated in a young man with type 1 diabetes. The CDR3, as DNA: TGTGCCAGTAGTATGGGTCAGGGTAGCGAGCAGTTCTTC. This gives the protein CASSMGQGSEQFF.